Sequencing of this T cell receptor (beta chain) was carried out in a study of T cells of healthy individuals. This clonotype has ten or more counts. This CDR3 contains 15 residues. CDR1 and CDR2 (germline): SEHNR, FQNEAQ (reference sequence). V lost 1 base and J lost 0, with 6 bases in between. TCRdb fed the 5' RACE reads into MiXCR, producing one record per CDR3 protein. The sample has about 53,000 distinct CDR3 sequences, approximately 15% seen once; the top ten hold around 15%. This sequence joins TRBV7-9 and TRBJ2-2; no clear D. The sequence was collected from a human donor in good health. CDR3 in amino acids: CASSLVGSNTGELFF. As DNA, the CDR3 is TGTGCCAGCAGCTTAGTAGGATCGAACACCGGGGAGCTGTTTTTT. Supplemented by reference TRBV7-9 and TRBJ2-2, the full variable domain reads DTGVSQNPRHKITKRGQNVTFRCDPISEHNRLYWYRQTLGQGPEFLTYFQNEAQLEKSRLLSDRFSAERPKGSFSTLEIQRTEQGDSAMYLCASSLVGSNTGELFFGEGSRLTVL.